Listed here are 8 T cell receptor beta chains from one sample, sequenced in a study of T cell clonality in common variable immunodeficiency (dated by TCRdb to between 2014 and 2017). Library construction relied on the immunoSEQ multiplex PCR assay. Here the immuneACCESS table is served through TCRdb, limited to in-frame sequences with V and J called. Missing clones are a known gap in these copies; in checked studies unresolved V genes cover under half, and the rest lacks a known reason. Listed for this sample are fewer than 75,000 clones, none observed only a single time. The ten largest clones add up to 1.7% of the sample. Sequenced input: peripheral blood mononuclear cells. Receptors were obtained from a person aged 18-70 years in good health.

There are many counts of this clone. Read coverage stops 3 residues before the CDR3 terminus; the germline J gene supplies the remainder. The V call is TRBV13, the J call TRBJ2-2, with D possibly being TRBD2 (5 bases). The CDR3 has 15 amino acids. Trimming left V 0 bases short and J 1 base short, with 6 bases between. Germline V gene lookup returns CDR1 PRHDT and CDR2 FYEKMQ (reference sequence). CDR3 DNA, as far as it was read: TGTGCCAGCAGCTTAGGAGCGGAGAACACCGGGGAG. Its protein product is CASSLGAENTGE. The entire CDR3 protein is CASSLGAENTGELFF.

This clone has ten or more counts. The observed sequence ends 3 residues before the CDR3 terminus, with the missing tail filled in from the germline J gene. The chain is built from TRBV10-3 and TRBJ2-3; 11 nucleotides line up with TRBD2. Germline CDR1 reads ENHRY; CDR2 reads SYGVKD. Trimming cost V 3 bases and J 0 bases; bases outside gene matches: 5. This CDR3 is built from 17 residues. Incomplete CDR3 DNA: TGTGCCATCAGTGATAGCGGGGGGGGATTCAGCACAGATACG. It translates to CAISDSGGGFSTDT. The entire CDR3 protein reads CAISDSGGGFSTDTQYF.

This clone was recorded at least ten times. The read halts 3 residues ahead of the CDR3 end, with the missing end drawn from the germline J gene. The chain couples TRBV9 to TRBJ2-4; the D gene is possibly TRBD1 (6 bases). This CDR3 contains 15 residues. Trimming shortened V by 4 bases and J by 3 bases, and 14 bases separated the two germline ends. The germline V gene has CDR1 SGDLS and CDR2 YYNGEE. CDR3 bases read: TGTGCCAGCAGCCGTCCAGGGGATCTCAAAAACATT. Protein product: CASSRPGDLKNI. The complete CDR3 sequence is CASSRPGDLKNIQYF.

This clone was found many times. The sequence runs out 3 residues before the end of the CDR3; the remainder is reconstructed from the germline J gene. This chain links TRBV7-9 with TRBJ1-2; D is undetermined. Trimming cost V 3 bases and J 6 bases, with 14 bases left between them. The germline V gene has CDR1 SEHNR and CDR2 FQNEAQ (reference sequence). This CDR3 is built from 14 residues. CDR3 DNA (partial): TGTGCCAGCAGCTTGGTGGGCATCAGGCATGGC. This translates into CASSLVGIRHG. The complete CDR3 protein is CASSLVGIRHGYTF.

This clone was seen many times. The CDR3 end is not reached by the read, which stops 3 residues before it; the germline J gene fills it in. The chain joins TRBV20-1 to TRBJ2-5; D unclear. This CDR3 is 14 amino acids long. Trimming cost V 0 bases and J 1 base, with 9 bases left between them. Per the germline V gene, CDR1 is DFQATT and CDR2 is SNEGSKA (reference sequence). CDR3 sequence reads: CSARDVRSQETQYF. CDR3 DNA (partial): TGCAGTGCTAGAGATGTACGTAGCCAAGAGACC.

This clone was recorded many times. The missing CDR3 end, 3 residues past where the read stops, is filled in from the germline J gene. The chain joins TRBV6-4 to TRBJ2-3; no firm D call. Per the germline V gene, CDR1 is MRHNA and CDR2 is SNTAGT. CDR3 length: 13 residues. V was clipped by 6 bases and J by 1 base, with 8 bases between them. The CDR3 loop reads CASSPSGTDTQYF. Partial CDR3 DNA: TGTGCCAGCAGCCCTAGTGGCACAGATACG.

This clone was observed a handful of times. The CDR3 end falls 3 residues outside the read, so it is completed with the germline J gene. The chain uses TRBV2 and TRBJ2-4; D is possibly TRBD1 (6 bases). V was cut by 6 bases and J by 3 bases, with 15 bases left in between. Germline loops: CDR1 SNHLY, CDR2 FYNNEI. The CDR3 is 15 residues long. CDR3 DNA, as far as it was read: TGTGCCAGCAGGGGGCTCACAGGGAGCAAAAACATT. It is translated as CASRGLTGSKNI. The CDR3, in full, reads CASRGLTGSKNIQYF.

This clone was picked up many times. The read terminates 3 residues before the CDR3 end, so the remaining end is supplied by the germline J gene. The chain recombines TRBV9 with TRBJ2-3, with D maybe TRBD2 (5 bases). In germline, CDR1 is SGDLS, CDR2 YYNGEE. The CDR3 sequence is 15 residues long. The V end was cut by 3 bases, the J end by 2 bases, with 13 bases between. The covered CDR3 bases are TGTGCCAGCAGCGCGGACTCACGCTTCACAGATACG. It specifies CASSADSRFTDT. The entire CDR3 sequence reads CASSADSRFTDTQYF. Looking up the rest from reference TRBV9 and TRBJ2-3 gives the full variable domain: DSGVTQTPKHLITATGQRVTLRCSPRSGDLSVYWYQQSLDQGLQFLIQYYNGEERAKGNILERFSAQQFPDLHSELNLSSLELGDSALYFCASSADSRFTDTQYFGPGTRLTVL.